The 5 T cell receptor beta chains below come from one sample, sequenced in a study of shared clonotypes between healthy human individuals. The table came from immunoSEQ multiplex PCR; TCRdb's copy has only in-frame clones and leaves some out. Among 2 million to 2.5 million clones listed, over 90% were seen once. The sample was naive CD4+ T cells from PBMCs. Subset meaning: CD45RA+ positively selected. These receptors were collected from a man between 18 and 35 years old in good health. Some clones in this sample may be carry-over from other donors' samples.

The chain carries TRBV5-1 and TRBJ1-4; no clear D gene. V gave up 0 bases and J gave up 6 bases, with 18 bases separating them. This CDR3 has 17 residues. In germline, CDR1 is SGHRS, CDR2 YFSETQ. This CDR3 is CASSLAGPLQGDEKLFF. CDR3 in DNA: TGCGCCAGCAGCTTGGCCGGGCCACTGCAAGGCGATGAAAAACTGTTTTTT.

This chain uses TRBV4-2 with TRBJ1-3; D perhaps matches TRBD1 (5 bases). The CDR3 is 16 amino acids. The V gene's germline CDR1 is LGHNA and CDR2 YNFKEQ. V was trimmed by 0 bases and J by 1 base, leaving 10 bases between them. CDR3 protein: CASSQETVISGNTIYF. The CDR3 bases are TGTGCCAGCAGCCAAGAGACAGTGATATCTGGAAACACCATATATTTT.

This sequence joins TRBV18 and TRBJ2-1; 8 nucleotides align to TRBD2. Germline CDR1 KGHSH, CDR2 LQKENI. V gave up 5 bases and J gave up 5 bases; unmatched junction bases: 17. The CDR3 extends over 18 amino acids. The CDR3 DNA sequence: TGTGCCAGCTCAACGGGACTAGTGGTATCGCGCGGCCACAATGAGCAGTTCTTC. Encoded protein: CASSTGLVVSRGHNEQFF.

Worth noting for this clone: Distinct nucleotide sequences in the sample also encode this CDR3. The chain couples TRBV2 to TRBJ2-1; D not certain. V dropped 2 bases and J dropped 5 bases, with 4 bases sitting between them. Per the germline V gene, CDR1 is SNHLY and CDR2 is FYNNEI. The CDR3 runs to 12 residues. The CDR3 DNA reads TGTGCCAGCAGTGAAAGGAACAATGAGCAGTTCTTC. Translation gives CASSERNNEQFF.

The chain joins TRBV9 to TRBJ2-1; 10 bases agree with TRBD1. The V segment lost 0 bases and the J segment 9 bases; nucleotides outside the gene matches: 9. From germline, CDR1 is SGDLS and CDR2 YYNGEE. The CDR3 length is 16 residues. The CDR3 loop reads CASSVGGQGVVREQFF. In DNA form, the CDR3 reads TGTGCCAGCAGCGTAGGTGGACAGGGGGTGGTTCGTGAGCAGTTCTTC.